This is a list of T cell receptor beta chains from one sample in a study of CD8+ T cells in alopecia areata. TCRdb's table, derived via immunoSEQ multiplex PCR, lists solely in-frame clones and lacks some. The sample lists approximately 140,000 clones, around 47% occurring once. The specimen sequenced was CD4+ T cells sorted from blood. These receptors all stem from a human donor with alopecia areata. The CDR3 runs from the conserved cysteine through the conserved F or W. Fields, in order: D gene, J gene, V gene, CDR3 protein. D genes are given only for firm matches.

TRBD2,TRBJ2-7,TRBV6-5,CASSPGLAGIYEQYF
NA,TRBJ2-3,TRBV15,CATSRRTTPSTDTQYF
NA,TRBJ2-3,TRBV7-9,CASSSFTDTQYF
NA,TRBJ2-7,TRBV5-1,CASSLSWAEQYF
NA,TRBJ1-5,TRBV18,CASSPANQPQHF
TRBD1,TRBJ1-2,TRBV6-5,CASSTRQGPAYGYTF
NA,TRBJ1-2,TRBV29-1,CSVAWVPQNYTF
NA,TRBJ1-4,TRBV6-5,CASSNVGEKLFF
NA,TRBJ2-5,TRBV6-5,CASSRLASQETQYF
NA,TRBJ2-3,TRBV4-2,CASSQAGSGDTQYF
NA,TRBJ2-3,TRBV6-1,CASSDITDTQYF
NA,TRBJ1-5,TRBV29-1,CSVGWGLNQPQHF
NA,TRBJ2-1,TRBV7-8,CASSLVWGRGYNEQFF
NA,TRBJ2-2,TRBV11-3,CASSLDMTGELFF
NA,TRBJ2-1,TRBV9,CASSVARAVSYNEQFF
NA,TRBJ2-3,TRBV9,CASSGADTSTDTQYF
TRBD1,TRBJ2-1,TRBV29-1,CSTTGTGALFEQFF
NA,TRBJ1-2,TRBV29-1,CSVGGQGYGYTF
NA,TRBJ2-1,TRBV9,CASSVVGSSSYNEQFF
TRBD2,TRBJ2-1,TRBV28,CASSPLREAYNEQFF
NA,TRBJ2-3,TRBV14,CASSQETGYTQYF
NA,TRBJ1-5,TRBV12-5,CASGLVGQGKYGNQPQHF
TRBD2,TRBJ2-5,TRBV5-1,CASSWTSGSQIGETQYF
TRBD2,TRBJ2-1,TRBV30,CAWREITLAPYNEQFF
NA,TRBJ1-5,TRBV29-1,CSVGHSNQPQHF
TRBD2,TRBJ2-3,TRBV30,CAWRVRTSGSTDTQYF
NA,TRBJ2-5,TRBV10-3,CAIGSSQETQYF
NA,TRBJ1-1,TRBV13,CASSLLVNTEAFF
NA,TRBJ2-1,TRBV27,CASSGLGRADNEQFF
NA,TRBJ2-7,TRBV5-1,CASSRSGSTDEQYF
TRBD2,TRBJ2-4,TRBV20-1,CSARREADYF
TRBD2,TRBJ2-5,TRBV25-1,CASSIAGAETQYF
TRBD1,TRBJ2-7,TRBV29-1,CSARQGAYEQYF
NA,TRBJ2-1,TRBV30,CASRGAGSYNEQFF
TRBD2,TRBJ2-7,TRBV29-1,CSVVSGRQTYEQYF
NA,TRBJ2-3,TRBV30,CAWSGGAADTQYF
TRBD2,TRBJ2-3,TRBV4-1,CASSQSAGGPSQDTQYF
NA,TRBJ2-7,TRBV11-2,CASSPGTLGGSYEQYF
NA,TRBJ2-1,TRBV19,CASRKYNEQFF
NA,TRBJ2-5,TRBV6-6,CASSHQKTQYF
NA,TRBJ2-7,TRBV29-1,CSVELASTYEQYF
NA,TRBJ2-5,TRBV28,CASSNAGAYVETQYF
TRBD2,TRBJ2-1,TRBV29-1,CSVEEASGISHEQFF
NA,TRBJ2-7,TRBV2,CASSAWGSSYEQYF
NA,TRBJ1-5,TRBV28,CASLAAGTSIAGQPQHF
NA,TRBJ1-1,TRBV10-3,CAMSGYGNTEAFF
NA,TRBJ2-1,TRBV29-1,CSVSRDSRNEQFF
NA,TRBJ1-2,TRBV29-1,CSVEGAGTSGYTF
TRBD2,TRBJ2-7,TRBV10-3,CAITLAGESEQYF
NA,TRBJ2-1,TRBV5-1,CASSSAGTDSYNEQFF
NA,TRBJ1-2,TRBV29-1,CSVERPRHAVADGYTF
NA,TRBJ2-5,TRBV30,CAWGRPLVETQYF
NA,TRBJ2-3,TRBV5-1,CASRPTPSSTDTQYF